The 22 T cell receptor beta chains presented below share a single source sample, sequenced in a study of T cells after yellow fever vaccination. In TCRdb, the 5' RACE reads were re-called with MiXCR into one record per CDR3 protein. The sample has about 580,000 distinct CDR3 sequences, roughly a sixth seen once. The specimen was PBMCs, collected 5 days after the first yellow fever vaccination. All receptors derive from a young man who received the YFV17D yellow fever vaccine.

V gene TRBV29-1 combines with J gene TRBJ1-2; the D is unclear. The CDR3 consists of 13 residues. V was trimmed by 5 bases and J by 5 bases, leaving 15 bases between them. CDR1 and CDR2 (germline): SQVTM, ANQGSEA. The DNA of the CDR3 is TGCAGCGTTCCAAGACATTCTTCTTATGGCTACACCTTC. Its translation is CSVPRHSSYGYTF.

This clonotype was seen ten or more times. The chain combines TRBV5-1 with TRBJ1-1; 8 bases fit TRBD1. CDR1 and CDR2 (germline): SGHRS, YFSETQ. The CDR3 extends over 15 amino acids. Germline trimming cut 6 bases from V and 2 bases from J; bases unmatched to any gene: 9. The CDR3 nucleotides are TGCGCCAGCACCTATCGACAGGGGCTTAACACTGAAGCTTTCTTT. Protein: CASTYRQGLNTEAFF.

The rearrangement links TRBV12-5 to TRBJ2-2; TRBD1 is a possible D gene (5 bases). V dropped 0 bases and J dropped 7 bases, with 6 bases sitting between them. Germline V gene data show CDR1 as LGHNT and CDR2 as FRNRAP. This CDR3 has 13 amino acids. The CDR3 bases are TGTGCTAGTGGTTTGGTACAGGACGGGGAGCTGTTTTTT. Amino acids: CASGLVQDGELFF.

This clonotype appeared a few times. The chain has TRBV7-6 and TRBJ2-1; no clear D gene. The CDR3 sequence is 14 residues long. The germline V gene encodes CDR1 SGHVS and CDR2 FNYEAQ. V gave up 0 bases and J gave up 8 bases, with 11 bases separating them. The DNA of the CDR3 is TGTGCCAGCAGCTTAGCGGGCAGATCGCATGAGCAGTTCTTC. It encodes CASSLAGRSHEQFF. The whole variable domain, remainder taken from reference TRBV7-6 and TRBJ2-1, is GAGVSQSPRYKVTKRGQDVALRCDPISGHVSLYWYRQALGQGPEFLTYFNYEAQQDKSGLPNDRFSAERPEGSISTLTIQRTEQRDSAMYRCASSLAGRSHEQFFGPGTRLTVL.

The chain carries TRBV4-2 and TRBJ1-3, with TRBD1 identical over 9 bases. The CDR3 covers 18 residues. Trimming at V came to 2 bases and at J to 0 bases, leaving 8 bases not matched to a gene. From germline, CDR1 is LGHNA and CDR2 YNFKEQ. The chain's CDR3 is CASSQTRDREYSGNTIYF. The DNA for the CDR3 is TGTGCCAGCAGCCAAACCCGGGACAGGGAATACTCTGGAAACACCATATATTTT.

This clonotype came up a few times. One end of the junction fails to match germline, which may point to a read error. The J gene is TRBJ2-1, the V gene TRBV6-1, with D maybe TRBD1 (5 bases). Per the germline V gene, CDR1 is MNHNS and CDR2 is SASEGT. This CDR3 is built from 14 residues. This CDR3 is CASNEGEGVDEQFF. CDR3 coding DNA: TGTGCCAGCAATGAAGGAGAAGGGGTTGATGAGCAGTTCTTC.

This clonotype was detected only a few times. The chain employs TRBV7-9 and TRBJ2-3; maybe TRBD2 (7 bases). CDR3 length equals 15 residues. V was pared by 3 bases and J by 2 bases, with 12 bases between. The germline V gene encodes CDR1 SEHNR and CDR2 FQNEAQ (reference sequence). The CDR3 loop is CASSFGGGATDTQYF. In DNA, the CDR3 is TGTGCCAGCAGCTTCGGAGGGGGGGCCACAGATACGCAGTATTTT.

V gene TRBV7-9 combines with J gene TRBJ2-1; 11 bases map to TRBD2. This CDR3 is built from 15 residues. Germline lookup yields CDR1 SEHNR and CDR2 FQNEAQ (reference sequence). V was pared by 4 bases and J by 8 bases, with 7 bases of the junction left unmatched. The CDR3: CASSYSSGGLDEQFF. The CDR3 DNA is TGTGCCAGCAGCTACTCTAGCGGGGGGTTGGATGAGCAGTTCTTC. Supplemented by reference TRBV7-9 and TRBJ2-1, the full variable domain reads DTGVSQNPRHKITKRGQNVTFRCDPISEHNRLYWYRQTLGQGPEFLTYFQNEAQLEKSRLLSDRFSAERPKGSFSTLEIQRTEQGDSAMYLCASSYSSGGLDEQFFGPGTRLTVL.

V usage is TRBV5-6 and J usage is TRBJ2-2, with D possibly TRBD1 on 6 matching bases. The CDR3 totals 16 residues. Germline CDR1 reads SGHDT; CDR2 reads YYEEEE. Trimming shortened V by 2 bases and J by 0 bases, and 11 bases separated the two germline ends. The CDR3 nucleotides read TGTGCCAGCAGCTTTCTTCCAGGGGCGAACACCGGGGAGCTGTTTTTT. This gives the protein CASSFLPGANTGELFF. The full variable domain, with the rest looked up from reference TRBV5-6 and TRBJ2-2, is DAGVTQSPTHLIKTRGQQVTLRCSPKSGHDTVSWYQQALGQGPQFIFQYYEEEERQRGNFPDRFSGHQFPNYSSELNVNALLLGDSALYLCASSFLPGANTGELFFGEGSRLTVL.

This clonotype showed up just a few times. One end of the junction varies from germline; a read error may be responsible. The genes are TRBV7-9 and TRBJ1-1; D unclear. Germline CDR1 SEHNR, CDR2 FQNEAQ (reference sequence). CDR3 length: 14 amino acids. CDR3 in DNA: TGTGCCAGCAGCCCTGATGATCGGGGTACTGGAGCTTTCTTT. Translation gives CASSPDDRGTGAFF.

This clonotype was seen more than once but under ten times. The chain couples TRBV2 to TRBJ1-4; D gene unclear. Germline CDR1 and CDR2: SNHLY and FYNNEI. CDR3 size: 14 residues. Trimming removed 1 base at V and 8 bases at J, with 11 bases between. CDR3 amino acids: CASSEVTEGEKLFF. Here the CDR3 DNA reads TGTGCCAGCAGTGAAGTGACCGAGGGCGAAAAACTGTTTTTT.

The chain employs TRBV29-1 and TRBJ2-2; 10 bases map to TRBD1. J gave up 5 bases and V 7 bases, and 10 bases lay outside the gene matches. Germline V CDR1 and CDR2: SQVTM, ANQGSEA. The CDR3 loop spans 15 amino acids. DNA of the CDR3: TGCAGCGCCTCACTACCGGGACAGGGGACCGGGGAGCTGTTTTTT. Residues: CSASLPGQGTGELFF.

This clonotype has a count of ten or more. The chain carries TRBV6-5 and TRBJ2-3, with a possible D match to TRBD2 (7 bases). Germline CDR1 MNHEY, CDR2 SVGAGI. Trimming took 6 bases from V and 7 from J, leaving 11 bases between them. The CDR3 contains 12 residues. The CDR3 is CASSSGGHTQYF. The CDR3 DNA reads TGTGCCAGCAGCTCCGGGGGGCATACGCAGTATTTT.

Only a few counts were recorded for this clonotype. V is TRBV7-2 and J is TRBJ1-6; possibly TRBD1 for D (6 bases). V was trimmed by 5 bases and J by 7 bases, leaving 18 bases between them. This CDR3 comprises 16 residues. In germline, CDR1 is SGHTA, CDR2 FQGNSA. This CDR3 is CASSRRPGHGNSPLHF. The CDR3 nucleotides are TGTGCCAGCAGCCGACGGCCGGGACACGGGAATTCACCCCTCCACTTT.

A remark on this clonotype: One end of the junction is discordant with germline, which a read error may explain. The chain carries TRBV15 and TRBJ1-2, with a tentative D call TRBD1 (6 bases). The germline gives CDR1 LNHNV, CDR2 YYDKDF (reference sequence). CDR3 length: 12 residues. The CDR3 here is CATSRDFGGQDF. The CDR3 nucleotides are TGTGCCACCAGCAGAGATTTCGGGGGGCAAGACTTT.

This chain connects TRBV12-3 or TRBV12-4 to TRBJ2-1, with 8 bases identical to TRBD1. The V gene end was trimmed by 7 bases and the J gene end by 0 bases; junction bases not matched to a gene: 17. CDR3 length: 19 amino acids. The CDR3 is CASTDRDRGQRSSYNEQFF. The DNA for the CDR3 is TGTGCCAGCACGGACAGGGATCGGGGGCAAAGGAGCTCCTACAATGAGCAGTTCTTC.

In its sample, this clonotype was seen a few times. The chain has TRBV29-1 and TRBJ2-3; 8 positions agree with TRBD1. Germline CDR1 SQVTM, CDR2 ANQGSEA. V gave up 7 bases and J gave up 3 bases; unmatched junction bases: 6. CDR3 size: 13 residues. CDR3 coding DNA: TGCAGCGGGACAGGACAGGGAACAGATACGCAGTATTTT. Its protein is CSGTGQGTDTQYF.

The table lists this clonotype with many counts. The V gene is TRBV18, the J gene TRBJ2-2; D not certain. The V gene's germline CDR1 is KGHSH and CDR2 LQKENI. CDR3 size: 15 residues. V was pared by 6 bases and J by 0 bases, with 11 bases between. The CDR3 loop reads CASSEVRSNTGELFF. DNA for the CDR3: TGTGCCAGCTCCGAGGTCAGGTCGAACACCGGGGAGCTGTTTTTT.

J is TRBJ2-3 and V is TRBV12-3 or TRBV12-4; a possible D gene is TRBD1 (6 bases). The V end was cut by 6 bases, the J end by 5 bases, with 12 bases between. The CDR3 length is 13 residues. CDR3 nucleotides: TGTGCCAGCAGCCAGGGGATAGGAGATACGCAGTATTTT. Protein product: CASSQGIGDTQYF.

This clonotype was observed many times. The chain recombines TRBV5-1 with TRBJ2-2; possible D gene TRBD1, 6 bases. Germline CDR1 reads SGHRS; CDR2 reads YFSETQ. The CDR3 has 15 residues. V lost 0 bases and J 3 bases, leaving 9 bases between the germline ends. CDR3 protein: CASSLDRVDTGELFF. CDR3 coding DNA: TGCGCCAGCAGCTTGGACAGGGTCGACACCGGGGAGCTGTTTTTT.

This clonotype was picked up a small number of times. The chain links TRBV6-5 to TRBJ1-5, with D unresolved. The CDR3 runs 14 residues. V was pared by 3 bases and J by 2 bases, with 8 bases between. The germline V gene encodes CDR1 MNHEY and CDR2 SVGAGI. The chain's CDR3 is CASSYIAGNQPQHF. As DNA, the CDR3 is TGTGCCAGCAGTTATATCGCGGGCAATCAGCCCCAGCATTTT.

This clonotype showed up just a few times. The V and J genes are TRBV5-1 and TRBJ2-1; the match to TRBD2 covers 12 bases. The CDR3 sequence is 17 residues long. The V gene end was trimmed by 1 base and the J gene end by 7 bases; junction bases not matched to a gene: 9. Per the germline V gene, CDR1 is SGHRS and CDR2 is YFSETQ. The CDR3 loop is CASSLLTSGGASNEQFF. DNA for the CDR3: TGCGCCAGCAGCTTGCTGACTAGCGGGGGCGCATCGAATGAGCAGTTCTTC.